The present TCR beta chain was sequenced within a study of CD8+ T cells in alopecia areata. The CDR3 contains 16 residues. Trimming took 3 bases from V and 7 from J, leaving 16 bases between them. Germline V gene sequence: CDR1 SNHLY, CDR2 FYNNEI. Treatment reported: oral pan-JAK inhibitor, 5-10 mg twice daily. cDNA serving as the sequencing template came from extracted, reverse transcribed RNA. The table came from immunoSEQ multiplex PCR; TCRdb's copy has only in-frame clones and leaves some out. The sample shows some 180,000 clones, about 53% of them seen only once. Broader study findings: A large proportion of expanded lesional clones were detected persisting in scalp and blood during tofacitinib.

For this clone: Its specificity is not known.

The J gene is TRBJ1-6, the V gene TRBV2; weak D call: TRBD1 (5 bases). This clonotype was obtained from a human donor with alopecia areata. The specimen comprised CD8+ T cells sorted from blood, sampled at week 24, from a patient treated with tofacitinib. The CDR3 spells CASSDRARTSNSPLHF. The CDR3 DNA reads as TGTGCCAGCAGTGACCGGGCCAGGACATCAAATTCACCCCTCCACTTT. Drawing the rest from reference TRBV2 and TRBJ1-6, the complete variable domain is EPEVTQTPSHQVTQMGQEVILRCVPISNHLYFYWYRQILGQKVEFLVSFYNNEISEKSEIFDDQFSVERPDGSNFTLKIRSTKLEDSAMYFCASSDRARTSNSPLHFGNGTRLTVT.